The 30 T cell receptor beta chains below were found in one sample sequenced in a study of cytomegalovirus exposure and HLA in healthy donors. With 60 Vbeta and 13 Jbeta primers, the PCR was carried out. Sequencing was performed with immunoSEQ multiplex PCR; in TCRdb, only in-frame clones are kept and a portion is missing. The sample yields about 100,000 clones, less than 80% seen once. Specimen: PBMCs. These receptors were taken from a woman aged 40 to 55 in good health and CMV-seronegative.

The chain is built from TRBV19 and TRBJ2-7; 10 nucleotides line up with TRBD1. Trimming cost V 3 bases and J 2 bases; bases outside gene matches: 4. Germline assignment: CDR1 LNHDA and CDR2 SQIVND (reference sequence). The CDR3 spans 15 residues. CDR3 loop: CASSILGQGTYEQYF. CDR3 nucleotide sequence: TGTGCCAGTAGTATTTTGGGACAGGGGACCTACGAGCAGTACTTC.

The chain employs TRBV6-5 and TRBJ2-1, with 9 bases aligning to TRBD2. The CDR3 runs to 15 residues. Germline loops: CDR1 MNHEY, CDR2 SVGAGI. J was trimmed by 2 bases and V by 6 bases; bases with no gene match: 5. Here the CDR3 DNA reads TGTGCCAGCAGCCGACTAGCGGAAGCCTACAATGAGCAGTTCTTC. It encodes CASSRLAEAYNEQFF.

This clone turned up a few times. The CDR3 region is CAWGDNEQFF. CDR3 nucleotides: TGTGCCTGGGGGGACAATGAGCAGTTCTTC. The genes are TRBV2 and TRBJ2-1; weak D call: TRBD2 (6 bases). The CDR3 spans 10 residues. Trimming took off 11 bases at V and 5 bases at J, with 7 bases between the two ends. CDR1 is SNHLY and CDR2 is FYNNEI in the germline V gene.

This chain uses TRBV11-2 with TRBJ2-1, with 11 bases lining up with TRBD2. J was trimmed by 7 bases and V by 1 base; bases with no gene match: 6. CDR1 is SGHAT, CDR2 FQNNGV, per germline. The CDR3 is 16 residues long. CDR3 DNA sequence: TGTGCCAGCAGCTTAGTACCCGGGACTAGCGGAAATGAGCAGTTCTTC. Translation gives CASSLVPGTSGNEQFF.

This clone was detected a few times. The chain employs TRBV5-1 and TRBJ2-2, with TRBD1 identical over 10 bases. CDR3 length: 15 amino acids. Germline V lookup: CDR1 SGHRS, CDR2 YFSETQ. V dropped 3 bases and J dropped 5; count of bases not matched to a gene: 4. Written as DNA, the CDR3 is TGCGCCAGCAGCTCGGGACAGGGGTGGACCGGGGAGCTGTTTTTT. This sequence encodes CASSSGQGWTGELFF. The whole variable domain, filled in from reference TRBV5-1 and TRBJ2-2, reads KAGVTQTPRYLIKTRGQQVTLSCSPISGHRSVSWYQQTPGQGLQFLFEYFSETQRNKGNFPGRFSGRQFSNSRSEMNVSTLELGDSALYLCASSSGQGWTGELFFGEGSRLTVL.

The chain combines TRBV10-1 with TRBJ1-2; TRBD1 agrees at 7 bases. Germline CDR1 and CDR2: WNHNN and SYGVQD (reference sequence). The CDR3 extends over 14 amino acids. J lost 4 bases, V lost 2 bases, and 4 bases had no gene match. Here the CDR3 DNA reads TGCGCCAGCAGTGAGGACAGGGATGCCTATGGCTACACCTTC. As protein: CASSEDRDAYGYTF.

The J gene is TRBJ1-2, the V gene TRBV19, with TRBD1 identical over 7 bases. The CDR3 is 15 amino acids. V lost 4 bases to trimming and J lost 4 bases; unmatched junction nucleotides: 9. CDR1 LNHDA and CDR2 SQIVND come from the germline V gene (reference sequence). CDR3 sequence reads: CASSTPGQSLYGYTF. As DNA, the CDR3 is TGTGCCAGTAGTACTCCGGGACAGTCCCTCTATGGCTACACCTTC. Looking up the rest from reference TRBV19 and TRBJ1-2 gives the full variable domain: DGGITQSPKYLFRKEGQNVTLSCEQNLNHDAMYWYRQDPGQGLRLIYYSQIVNDFQKGDIAEGYSVSREKKESFPLTVTSAQKNPTAFYLCASSTPGQSLYGYTFGSGTRLTVV.

The chain couples TRBV4-1 to TRBJ1-3; tentative D call: TRBD1 (5 bases). Trimming pared 4 bases from V and 0 bases from J, leaving 19 bases between. Germline V gene lookup returns CDR1 MGHRA and CDR2 YSYEKL. CDR3 length equals 18 residues. The CDR3 loop reads CASSRAPTREVSGNTIYF. DNA for the CDR3: TGCGCCAGCAGCCGGGCCCCGACCAGGGAAGTCTCTGGAAACACCATATATTTT.

The chain is built from TRBV18 and TRBJ2-2, with 7 positions matching TRBD1. The CDR3 has 16 residues. The trim removed 5 bases at V and 2 bases at J, leaving 8 bases unmatched. Germline V lookup: CDR1 KGHSH, CDR2 LQKENI. CDR3 sequence reads: CASSKVGQANTGELFF. The CDR3 DNA reads TGTGCCAGCTCAAAGGTCGGACAGGCCAACACCGGGGAGCTGTTTTTT.

This chain links TRBV28 with TRBJ2-7, with TRBD1 as a possible D gene (6 bases). CDR1 and CDR2 (germline): MDHEN, SYDVKM. The CDR3 is 15 residues long. Trimming left V 6 bases short and J 1 base short, with 16 bases between. The chain's CDR3 is CASRPGHLGSYEQYF. The CDR3 nucleotides are TGTGCCAGCAGGCCGGGACACCTGGGGTCCTACGAGCAGTACTTC. Filled out from reference TRBV28 and TRBJ2-7, the complete variable domain reads DVKVTQSSRYLVKRTGEKVFLECVQDMDHENMFWYRQDPGLGLRLIYFSYDVKMKEKGDIPEGYSVSREKKERFSLILESASTNQTSMYLCASRPGHLGSYEQYFGPGTRLTVT.

This clone occurred a few times. V is TRBV5-4 and J is TRBJ2-1; perhaps TRBD1 as D (6 bases). V lost 4 bases to trimming and J lost 0 bases, with 14 bases between them. CDR3 length equals 16 residues. Germline CDR1 SGHNT, CDR2 YYREEE (reference sequence). CDR3 loop: CASSQYRASSYNEQFF. The DNA of the CDR3 is TGTGCCAGCAGCCAATACAGGGCGAGCTCCTACAATGAGCAGTTCTTC.

V usage is TRBV5-6 and J usage is TRBJ2-1; D is perhaps TRBD1 (5 bases). Trimming cost V 4 bases and J 0 bases, with 17 bases left between them. This CDR3 is 17 amino acids long. Germline lookup yields CDR1 SGHDT and CDR2 YYEEEE. Here the CDR3 DNA reads TGTGCCAGCAGCCTTATTTCGACAGCAGACTCCTACAATGAGCAGTTCTTC. This sequence encodes CASSLISTADSYNEQFF.

The V and J genes are TRBV28 and TRBJ1-4; possible D gene TRBD1, 5 bases. CDR1 and CDR2 from the germline V gene are MDHEN and SYDVKM. V lost 3 bases to trimming and J lost 6 bases, with 8 bases between them. CDR3 length equals 13 residues. The CDR3 here is CASSFGGDEKLFF. CDR3 nucleotide sequence: TGTGCCAGCAGTTTCGGAGGGGATGAAAAACTGTTTTTT.

In DNA form, the CDR3 reads TGTGCCAGCAGTTGGGGACTAGCGGGACAAGAGACCCAGTACTTC. Translation gives CASSWGLAGQETQYF. The rearrangement links TRBV27 to TRBJ2-5; TRBD2 agrees at 13 bases. V was clipped by 4 bases and J by 2 bases; unmatched bases: 1. The CDR3 loop spans 15 amino acids. CDR1 is MNHEY and CDR2 is SMNVEV in the germline V gene (reference sequence).

This chain joins TRBV28 and TRBJ2-1; possibly TRBD1 for D (5 bases). The germline CDR1 and CDR2 sequences are MDHEN and SYDVKM. The ends were cut back, 2 bases at V and 15 bases at J, with 17 bases in the middle. The CDR3 has 13 amino acids. Here the CDR3 DNA reads TGTGCCAGCAGTTTAGGAGTTGGGGATAGGGGGTTCTTC. This gives the protein CASSLGVGDRGFF.

This clone showed up just a few times. This chain uses TRBV7-9 with TRBJ2-1; D remains ambiguous. The germline V gene has CDR1 SEHNR and CDR2 FQNEAQ (reference sequence). This CDR3 spans 13 amino acids. Trimming shortened V by 1 base and J by 8 bases, and 9 bases separated the two germline ends. CDR3 nucleotides: TGTGCCAGCAGCTTAGGGGCTATTTATGAGCAGTTCTTC. It is translated as CASSLGAIYEQFF.

Only a few counts were recorded for this clone. The chain combines TRBV30 with TRBJ2-2; 10 bases match TRBD1. The CDR3 runs to 14 residues. V was pared by 2 bases and J by 5 bases, with 2 bases of the junction left unmatched. The germline gives CDR1 GTSNPN, CDR2 SVGIG (reference sequence). This CDR3 is CAWSRTGGTGELFF. The CDR3 coding sequence is TGTGCCTGGAGTAGGACAGGGGGGACCGGGGAGCTGTTTTTT.

There are a few counts of this clone. V gene TRBV7-8 combines with J gene TRBJ1-1, with 12 bases aligning to TRBD1. With 4 bases clipped from V and 1 base from J, the junction kept 10 bases outside the gene matches. The germline CDR1 and CDR2 sequences are SGHVS and FQNEAQ. The CDR3 has 18 amino acids. CDR3 sequence (DNA): TGTGCCAGCAGCTGGGAACGGGACAGGGGGCGGAGGAACACTGAAGCTTTCTTT. This gives the protein CASSWERDRGRRNTEAFF.

This clone was seen a handful of times. The chain combines TRBV11-2 with TRBJ1-4, with D unresolved. V was pared by 5 bases and J by 0 bases, with 7 bases between. The CDR3 contains 14 residues. CDR1 and CDR2 (germline): SGHAT, FQNNGV. As DNA, the CDR3 is TGTGCCAGCAGCCTACAGACAACTAATGAAAAACTGTTTTTT. Its protein is CASSLQTTNEKLFF.

With respect to this clone: Other nucleotide sequences in the sample specify the same CDR3. This chain connects TRBV29-1 to TRBJ1-3; possibly TRBD1 for D (6 bases). This CDR3 comprises 13 residues. Germline V lookup: CDR1 SQVTM, CDR2 ANQGSEA. The V gene lost 4 bases and the J gene lost 0 bases, with 7 bases spanning the gap. The CDR3 coding sequence is TGCAGCGTTGGGGGGCTCTCTGGAAACACCATATATTTT. Translated, it gives CSVGGLSGNTIYF. The full variable domain, its missing parts supplied by reference TRBV29-1 and TRBJ1-3, is SAVISQKPSRDICQRGTSLTIQCQVDSQVTMMFWYRQQPGQSLTLIATANQGSEATYESGFVIDKFPISRPNLTFSTLTVSNMSPEDSSIYLCSVGGLSGNTIYFGEGSWLTVV.

This clone appeared a few times. The chain recombines TRBV19 with TRBJ2-2; 8 bases match TRBD2. CDR3 length equals 18 residues. Unmatched junction bases numbered 17, after V lost 4 bases and J lost 7 bases. Germline V lookup: CDR1 LNHDA, CDR2 SQIVND (reference sequence). The CDR3, as DNA: TGTGCCAGTAGTACAGGGACTAGGATGTCTTTCTGCCACGGGGAGCTGTTTTTT. Residues: CASSTGTRMSFCHGELFF.

The V gene is TRBV9, the J gene TRBJ2-3, with D possibly being TRBD1 (6 bases). Germline-derived CDR1 and CDR2 are SGDLS and YYNGEE. Trimming took off 0 bases at V and 6 bases at J, with 17 bases between the two ends. This CDR3 region has 16 residues. DNA for the CDR3: TGTGCCAGCAGCGTAGACAGGACAGCGTATGGGGATACGCAGTATTTT. Residues: CASSVDRTAYGDTQYF.

The V call is TRBV28, the J call TRBJ1-2; D unclear. The germline V gene has CDR1 MDHEN and CDR2 SYDVKM. Trimming cost V 6 bases and J 2 bases, with 7 bases left between them. This CDR3 has 12 residues. The CDR3 region is CASRGHNYGYTF. The CDR3 DNA is TGTGCCAGCAGGGGCCACAACTATGGCTACACCTTC.

The chain joins TRBV6-1 to TRBJ1-1, with 8 bases aligning to TRBD1. CDR3 length: 13 amino acids. Germline assignment: CDR1 MNHNS and CDR2 SASEGT. J lost 5 bases, V lost 8 bases, and 7 bases had no gene match. The CDR3, as DNA: TGTGCCAGCCAAACAGGGGGGGGGACTGAAGCTTTCTTT. It translates to CASQTGGGTEAFF.

This clone turned up a few times. The chain is built from TRBV6-4 and TRBJ2-3; TRBD2 might be the D (5 bases). V was shortened by 0 bases and J by 4 bases, with 14 bases between the two germline ends. The CDR3 is made up of 16 amino acids. Germline CDR1 MRHNA, CDR2 SNTAGT. In DNA form, the CDR3 reads TGTGCCAGCAGTGACTCGAGGTTTGGAGGTTCAGATACGCAGTATTTT. The encoded protein is CASSDSRFGGSDTQYF.

The V and J genes are TRBV29-1 and TRBJ1-4; TRBD1 matches at 8 bases. This CDR3 comprises 12 residues. Trimming took 5 bases from V and 8 from J; bases not matched to a gene: 4. The germline gives CDR1 SQVTM, CDR2 ANQGSEA. CDR3 sequence reads: CSVTWTGEKLFF. CDR3 DNA: TGCAGCGTTACCTGGACAGGGGAAAAACTGTTTTTT.

The chain links TRBV19 to TRBJ1-6, with D maybe TRBD1 (6 bases). CDR3 length: 13 amino acids. CDR1 and CDR2 from the germline V gene are LNHDA and SQIVND (reference sequence). The germline V and J ends were trimmed by 10 bases and 8 bases, with 15 bases remaining between them. The CDR3 region is CATRDTQYSPLHF. The CDR3 region has the DNA TGTGCCACTAGGGACACTCAATATTCACCCCTCCACTTT.

The rearrangement uses TRBV11-3 and TRBJ2-3; 7 positions agree with TRBD1. V gave up 3 bases and J gave up 3 bases; unmatched junction bases: 0. The CDR3 has 13 amino acids. The germline V gene has CDR1 SGHNT and CDR2 YENEEA. CDR3 sequence (DNA): TGTGCCAGCAGCTTGACAGGGACAGATACGCAGTATTTT. Translated, it gives CASSLTGTDTQYF.

The chain is built from TRBV19 and TRBJ1-5; a weak D match, TRBD1 (6 bases). Germline CDR1 is LNHDA and CDR2 is SQIVND (reference sequence). The CDR3 consists of 14 residues. V was trimmed by 7 bases and J by 2 bases, leaving 12 bases between them. The CDR3 bases are TGTGCCAGTACCCACAGGGAGCGCAATCAGCCCCAGCATTTT. Translating it yields CASTHRERNQPQHF.

This clone was picked up a small number of times. This rearrangement joins TRBV4-3 to TRBJ1-5; D might be TRBD1 (5 bases). The CDR3 is 16 amino acids. The germline V gene encodes CDR1 LGHNA and CDR2 YSLEER. V lost 1 base, J lost 5 bases, and 15 bases lay in between. Here the CDR3 DNA reads TGCGCCAGCAGCCAAGTCGCTGACGGCAGGGATCAGCCCCAGCATTTT. As protein: CASSQVADGRDQPQHF.